A single sample is the source of the 28 T cell receptor beta chains below, sequenced in a study of vaccination and CD4 T cells after COVID-19. Their antigens remain unidentified. The time point denotes: late sampling 161 to 241 days after vaccination in a few convalescent patients. Treatment noted: roughly 10-day PBMC culture with coronavirus spike peptide pools or control peptides (ViraFEST assay). Cultured CD4+ T-cell DNA underwent Oncomine TCR Beta short-read sequencing. TCRdb passed the PCR reads through MiXCR, listing each CDR3 protein once. The table has about 18,000 distinct CDR3 sequences, roughly 50% seen once. The sample consisted of CD4+ T cells from blood, cultured in vitro, taken about 7 months after SARS-CoV-2 vaccination. These receptor sequences come from a human donor who had recovered from COVID-19.

This clonotype was found a few times. V usage is TRBV20-1 and J usage is TRBJ1-2; no clear D. Trimming took off 1 base at V and 2 bases at J, with 11 bases between the two ends. CDR1 and CDR2 (germline): DFQATT, SNEGSKA (reference sequence). The CDR3 has 14 amino acids. CDR3 DNA: TGCAGTGCTAGAGCCCCAGGAATCAACTATGGCTACACCTTC. This sequence encodes CSARAPGINYGYTF.

The gene calls are TRBV24-1 and TRBJ2-1, with D unresolved. Trimming stripped 5 bases from V and 4 bases from J, with 11 bases between. This CDR3 has 14 residues. CDR1 and CDR2 from the germline V gene are KGHDR and SFDVKD. CDR3 DNA: TGTGCCACCAGTGGACCGAACACGTACAATGAGCAGTTCTTC. It translates to CATSGPNTYNEQFF.

The V call is TRBV15, the J call TRBJ2-3; 7 bases are shared with TRBD1. The CDR3 is made up of 14 amino acids. Trimming cost V 3 bases and J 5 bases; bases outside gene matches: 5. Germline V gene lookup returns CDR1 LNHNV and CDR2 YYDKDF (reference sequence). The DNA for the CDR3 is TGTGCCACCAGCAGGGGACAGAACGTAGATACGCAGTATTTT. Protein: CATSRGQNVDTQYF.

This chain connects TRBV20-1 to TRBJ1-1; 10 positions agree with TRBD1. This CDR3 spans 14 amino acids. Germline values: CDR1 DFQATT, CDR2 SNEGSKA (reference sequence). Trimming at V came to 2 bases and at J to 5 bases, leaving 5 bases not matched to a gene. DNA for the CDR3: TGCAGTGCTAGATTCGGGACAGGGGTTACTGAAGCTTTCTTT. This translates into CSARFGTGVTEAFF.

This clonotype has only a few counts. The genes are TRBV20-1 and TRBJ1-1; D is unclear. Germline-derived CDR1 and CDR2 are DFQATT and SNEGSKA (reference sequence). The germline V and J ends were trimmed by 3 bases and 0 bases, with 5 bases remaining between them. The CDR3 totals 12 residues. CDR3 bases: TGCAGTGCTAGCACCGTGAACACTGAAGCTTTCTTT. It codes for CSASTVNTEAFF.

Written as DNA, the CDR3 is TGTGCCAGCAGCTTAAGGCCGACAGATACGCAGTATTTT. Translation gives CASSLRPTDTQYF. The chain has TRBV7-3 and TRBJ2-3; no reliable D call. Germline V lookup: CDR1 SGHTA, CDR2 FQGTGA. V was pared by 1 base and J by 3 bases, with 5 bases between. The CDR3 has 13 residues.

This chain uses TRBV5-4 with TRBJ1-1; D gene ambiguous. Per the germline V gene, CDR1 is SGHNT and CDR2 is YYREEE (reference sequence). V was pared by 0 bases and J by 0 bases, with 6 bases between. The CDR3 length is 14 residues. The CDR3: CASSLGGMNTEAFF. DNA for the CDR3: TGTGCCAGCAGCTTGGGCGGCATGAACACTGAAGCTTTCTTT.

This clonotype was found once. The V and J genes are TRBV11-3 and TRBJ1-1; 8 nucleotides agree with TRBD1. Germline lookup yields CDR1 SGHNT and CDR2 YENEEA. CDR3 size: 14 residues. V lost 4 bases and J lost 3; bases outside the gene matches: 4. The CDR3 DNA reads as TGTGCCAGCAGCTCGCAGACAGGGGACACTGAAGCTTTCTTT. Its protein product is CASSSQTGDTEAFF.

Only a few counts were recorded for this clonotype. The chain couples TRBV20-1 to TRBJ1-5; no clear D gene. V lost 6 bases and J 4 bases, leaving 13 bases between the germline ends. The V gene's germline CDR1 is DFQATT and CDR2 SNEGSKA (reference sequence). This CDR3 has 13 amino acids. Written as DNA, the CDR3 is TGCAGTGCGTTCTCACAGACGAATCAGCCCCAGCATTTT. Protein: CSAFSQTNQPQHF.

This chain joins TRBV6-2 or TRBV6-3 and TRBJ2-3, with D unclear. The germline V gene has CDR1 MNHEY and CDR2 SVGEGT. The CDR3 totals 11 residues. The germline V and J ends were trimmed by 7 bases and 4 bases, with 6 bases remaining between them. The CDR3 reads CASTEADTQYF. The CDR3 DNA reads TGTGCCAGCACCGAGGCAGATACGCAGTATTTT.

This sequence joins TRBV6-1 and TRBJ2-7; no clear D gene. V lost 6 bases to trimming and J lost 2 bases, with 8 bases between them. The CDR3 is made up of 12 amino acids. The germline CDR1 and CDR2 sequences are MNHNS and SASEGT. DNA for the CDR3: TGTGCCAGCAGCCTTGATGCCTACGAGCAGTACTTC. Its translation is CASSLDAYEQYF.

The chain employs TRBV6-1 and TRBJ1-1; no clear D. Germline lookup yields CDR1 MNHNS and CDR2 SASEGT. The CDR3 runs to 13 residues. Trimming pared 6 bases from V and 3 bases from J, leaving 11 bases between. The CDR3 loop reads CASSSSWDTEAFF. CDR3 DNA sequence: TGTGCCAGCAGCTCATCATGGGACACTGAAGCTTTCTTT.

This clonotype was found a few times. This chain uses TRBV20-1 with TRBJ2-5; D is undetermined. There are 11 residues in the CDR3. Germline V CDR1 and CDR2: DFQATT, SNEGSKA (reference sequence). The V end lost 6 bases, the J end lost 4 bases, and 9 bases lay between the germline ends. CDR3 bases: TGCAGTGCCAGTGGGCGAGAGACCCAGTACTTC. It is translated as CSASGRETQYF.

The gene calls are TRBV7-2 and TRBJ2-1, with 11 bases fitting TRBD1. With V trimmed by 3 bases and J by 1 base, 5 bases remained unmatched. The CDR3 totals 17 residues. Germline V gives CDR1 SGHTA, CDR2 FQGNSA. The DNA of the CDR3 is TGTGCCAGCAGCTTCAGGACAGGGGGCAGGTCCTACAATGAGCAGTTCTTC. It is translated as CASSFRTGGRSYNEQFF.

The chain links TRBV21-1 to TRBJ2-7; the table's TRBD1 call for D was not verified on the DNA. TRBV21-1 is deemed a pseudogene. CDR3 length: 10 amino acids. CDR3 DNA sequence: TGTGCCAGCACTAAGGGGGAACAGTACTTC. It is translated as CASTKGEQYF.

This chain links TRBV6-1 with TRBJ2-7; tentative D call: TRBD1 (6 bases). This CDR3 has 13 residues. The V and J ends lost 7 bases and 5 bases respectively, with 15 bases between them. Germline values: CDR1 MNHNS, CDR2 SASEGT. CDR3 sequence: CASNPRGVDEQYF. The DNA for the CDR3 is TGTGCCAGCAATCCCAGGGGTGTGGACGAGCAGTACTTC.

V is TRBV27 and J is TRBJ2-3; D gene uncertain. The CDR3 has 11 amino acids. Germline CDR1 is MNHEY and CDR2 is SMNVEV (reference sequence). V was trimmed by 8 bases and J by 7 bases, leaving 10 bases between them. CDR3 protein: CASPFEYTQYF. DNA for the CDR3: TGTGCCAGCCCCTTCGAATATACGCAGTATTTT.

The V and J genes are TRBV18 and TRBJ2-5, with 12 positions matching TRBD2. The germline CDR1 and CDR2 sequences are KGHSH and LQKENI. The CDR3 extends over 16 amino acids. V lost 2 bases and J lost 4; bases outside the gene matches: 5. CDR3 sequence: CASSPLLAGGPETQYF. In DNA form, the CDR3 reads TGTGCCAGCTCACCATTACTAGCGGGAGGACCAGAGACCCAGTACTTC.

The V call is TRBV2, the J call TRBJ1-6; D unclear. The CDR3 is 14 amino acids. Germline-derived CDR1 and CDR2 are SNHLY and FYNNEI. Trimming stripped 5 bases from V and 7 bases from J, with 12 bases between. DNA for the CDR3: TGTGCCAGCAGTCTGGATGCCCCGAATTCACCCCTCCACTTT. It translates to CASSLDAPNSPLHF.

The chain links TRBV7-8 to TRBJ2-5; D call uncertain. CDR1 and CDR2 from the germline V gene are SGHVS and FQNEAQ. This CDR3 spans 15 amino acids. Trimming shortened V by 6 bases and J by 0 bases, and 14 bases separated the two germline ends. CDR3 bases: TGTGCCAGCAGTAGGGCAGGTACTTACCAAGAGACCCAGTACTTC. Its translation: CASSRAGTYQETQYF.

The V and J genes are TRBV6-1 and TRBJ2-1, with 8 bases aligning to TRBD2. V was clipped by 6 bases and J by 2 bases; unmatched bases: 15. CDR3 length: 18 amino acids. CDR1 MNHNS and CDR2 SASEGT come from the germline V gene. CDR3 sequence: CASSLKGGAGGTYNEQFF. The CDR3 DNA is TGTGCCAGCAGCTTAAAGGGGGGGGCGGGAGGCACCTACAATGAGCAGTTCTTC.

This sequence joins TRBV10-3 and TRBJ1-2; unclear D gene. Trimming shortened V by 0 bases and J by 5 bases, and 10 bases separated the two germline ends. The CDR3 contains 14 residues. Germline assignment: CDR1 ENHRY and CDR2 SYGVKD. The CDR3 is CAISESRARYGYTF. The CDR3 nucleotides are TGTGCCATCAGTGAGTCAAGAGCCAGGTATGGCTACACCTTC.

This chain uses TRBV20-1 with TRBJ1-2; a possible D gene is TRBD1 (6 bases). The germline V gene encodes CDR1 DFQATT and CDR2 SNEGSKA (reference sequence). This CDR3 region has 14 residues. The ends were cut back, 0 bases at V and 7 bases at J, with 15 bases in the middle. The CDR3 DNA is TGCAGTGCTAGAGATCAGCGGGGGCCCGGTGGCTACACCTTC. It codes for CSARDQRGPGGYTF.

This clonotype was seen a few times. The chain couples TRBV6-7 to TRBJ2-7; the D is unclear. Being an ORF, TRBV6-7 has a function that is uncertain. Trimming stripped 0 bases from V and 4 bases from J, with 7 bases between. The CDR3 spans 13 residues. CDR3 loop: CASSYSSQYEQYF. The CDR3 DNA reads TGTGCCAGCAGTTACTCTTCCCAGTACGAGCAGTACTTC.

The chain combines TRBV7-2 with TRBJ2-2; no clear D. The CDR3 covers 15 residues. In germline, CDR1 is SGHTA, CDR2 FQGNSA. The V end was cut by 0 bases, the J end by 8 bases, with 13 bases between. CDR3 bases: TGTGCCAGCAGCTTAGCCGTGCACCTCCCTGGGGAGCTGTTTTTT. This encodes CASSLAVHLPGELFF.

This clonotype was counted a few times. The rearrangement links TRBV7-9 to TRBJ1-5; possible D gene TRBD1, 5 bases. CDR1 is SEHNR, CDR2 FQNEAQ, per germline (reference sequence). This CDR3 has 14 amino acids. V was pared by 1 base and J by 7 bases, with 11 bases between. The CDR3 sequence: CASSLGTGAQPQHF. CDR3 DNA sequence: TGTGCCAGCAGCTTAGGTACAGGCGCCCAGCCCCAGCATTTT.

The CDR3: CASSLYSRTETQYF. In DNA, the CDR3 is TGTGCCAGCAGCTTATATTCGAGGACGGAGACCCAGTACTTC. The J gene is TRBJ2-5, the V gene TRBV7-9; no reliable D call. The CDR3 extends over 14 amino acids. V lost 2 bases and J lost 5, with 12 bases in between. CDR1 and CDR2 (germline): SEHNR, FQNEAQ (reference sequence).

CDR3 sequence (DNA): TGTGCCACCAGCAGAGGAATGACAGTCCAAGAGACCCAGTACTTC. It codes for CATSRGMTVQETQYF. This chain uses TRBV15 with TRBJ2-5, with a possible D match to TRBD1 (5 bases). The ends were cut back, 1 base at V and 1 base at J, with 10 bases in the middle. CDR1 LNHNV and CDR2 YYDKDF come from the germline V gene (reference sequence). The CDR3 loop spans 15 amino acids.